This TCR beta chain was sequenced during a study of brain metastases from non-small cell lung cancer. Notes on this clone: Antigen specificity is unknown. At one end, the junction sequence differs from germline, possibly due to a read error.

TCRdb's copy holds only in-frame clones and misses some; the assay was immunoSEQ multiplex PCR. Of just over 750 clones in the sample, around nine tenths were seen once. Study-level results: T-cell infiltration was lower in brain metastases than primaries (P < 0.001). Metastases had sparse T cells but largely shared repertoires with primaries. Expanded T-cell clones appeared in 60% to 80% of brain metastases over primaries.

The receptor's source is a donor older than 35 with non-small cell lung cancer. The sample was tissue from a brain metastasis.

The CDR3 nucleotides are TGTGCCAGCACCGCAGACCCATTCACCTGGGAGCTGTTTTTT. Its translation: CASTADPFTWELFF. This sequence joins TRBV6-1 and TRBJ2-2; D is unclear. The V gene's germline CDR1 is MNHNS and CDR2 SASEGT. CDR3 size: 14 residues.